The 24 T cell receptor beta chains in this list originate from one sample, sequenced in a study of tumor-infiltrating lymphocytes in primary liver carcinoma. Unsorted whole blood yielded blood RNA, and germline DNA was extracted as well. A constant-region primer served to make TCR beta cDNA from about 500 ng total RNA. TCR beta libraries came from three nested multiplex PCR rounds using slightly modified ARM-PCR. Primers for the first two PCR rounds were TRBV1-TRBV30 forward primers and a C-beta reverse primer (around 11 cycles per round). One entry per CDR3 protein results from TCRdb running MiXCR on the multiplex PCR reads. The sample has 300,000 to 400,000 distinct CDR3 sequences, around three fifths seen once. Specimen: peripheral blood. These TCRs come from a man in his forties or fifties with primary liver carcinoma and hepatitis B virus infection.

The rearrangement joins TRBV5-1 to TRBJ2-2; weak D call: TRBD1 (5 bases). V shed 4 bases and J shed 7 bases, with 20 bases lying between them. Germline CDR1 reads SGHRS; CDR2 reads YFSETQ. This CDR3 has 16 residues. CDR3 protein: CASSVELRVLSGELFF. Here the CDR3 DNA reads TGCGCCAGCAGCGTAGAACTCAGGGTATTGAGCGGGGAGCTGTTTTTT.

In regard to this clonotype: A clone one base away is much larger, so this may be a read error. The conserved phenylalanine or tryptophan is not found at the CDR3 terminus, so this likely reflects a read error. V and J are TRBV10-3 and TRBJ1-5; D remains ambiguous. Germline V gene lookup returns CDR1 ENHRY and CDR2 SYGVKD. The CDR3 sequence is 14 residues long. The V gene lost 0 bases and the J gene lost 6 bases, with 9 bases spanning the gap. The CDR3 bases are TGTGCCATCAGTGAGTCGGCAGGTCCTCAGCCCCAGCATTAT. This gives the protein CAISESAGPQPQHY.

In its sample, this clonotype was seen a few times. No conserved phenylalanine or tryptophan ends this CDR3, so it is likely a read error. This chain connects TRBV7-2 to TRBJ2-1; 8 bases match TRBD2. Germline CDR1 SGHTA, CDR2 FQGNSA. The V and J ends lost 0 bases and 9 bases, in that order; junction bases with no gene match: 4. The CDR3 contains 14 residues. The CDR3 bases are TGTGCCAGCAGCTTAGCAGCGGGGGCCAGTGAGCAGTTCCTC. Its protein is CASSLAAGASEQFL.

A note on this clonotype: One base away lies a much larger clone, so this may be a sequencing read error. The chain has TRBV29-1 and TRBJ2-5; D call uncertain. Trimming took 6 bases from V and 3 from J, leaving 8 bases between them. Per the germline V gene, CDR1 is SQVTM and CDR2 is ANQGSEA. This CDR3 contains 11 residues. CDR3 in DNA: TGCAGCGTGGACGGCAAAGAGACCCAGTACTTC. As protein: CSVDGKETQYF.

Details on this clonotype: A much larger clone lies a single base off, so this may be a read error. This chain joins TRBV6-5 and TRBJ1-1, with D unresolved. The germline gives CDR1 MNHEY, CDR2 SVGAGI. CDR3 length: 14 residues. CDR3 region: CARSYSGGRAEAFF. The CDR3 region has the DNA TGTGCCAGAAGTTACTCCGGAGGGAGGGCTGAAGCTTTCTTT.

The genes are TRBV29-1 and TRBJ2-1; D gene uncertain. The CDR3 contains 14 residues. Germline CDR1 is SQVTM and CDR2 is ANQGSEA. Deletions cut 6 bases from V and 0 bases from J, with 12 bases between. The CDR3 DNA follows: TGCAGCGTCGAGTCCGAGAGCTCCTACAATGAGCAGTTCTTC. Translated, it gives CSVESESSYNEQFF.

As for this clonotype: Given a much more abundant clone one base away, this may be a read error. The CDR3 sequence: CASSGGSGQGSHEQFF. The CDR3, as DNA: TGTGCCAGCAGCGGGGGATCGGGACAGGGATCCCATGAGCAGTTCTTC. The gene calls are TRBV5-4 and TRBJ2-1, with 9 nucleotides matching TRBD1. CDR3 length: 16 amino acids. V lost 4 bases and J lost 8; bases outside the gene matches: 13. The V gene's germline CDR1 is SGHNT and CDR2 YYREEE (reference sequence). The full variable domain, in which reference TRBV5-4 and TRBJ2-1 provide the parts outside the CDR3, is ETGVTQSPTHLIKTRGQQVTLRCSSQSGHNTVSWYQQALGQGPQFIFQYYREEENGRGNFPPRFSGLQFPNYSSELNVNALELDDSALYLCASSGGSGQGSHEQFFGPGTRLTVL.

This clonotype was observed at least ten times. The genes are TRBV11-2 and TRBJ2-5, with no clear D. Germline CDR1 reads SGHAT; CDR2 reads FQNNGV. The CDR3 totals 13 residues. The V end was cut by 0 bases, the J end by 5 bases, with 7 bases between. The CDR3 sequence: CASSLEGRETQYF. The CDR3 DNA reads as TGTGCCAGCAGCTTAGAAGGGCGGGAGACCCAGTACTTC. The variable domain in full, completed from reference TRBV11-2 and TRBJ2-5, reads EAGVAQSPRYKIIEKRQSVAFWCNPISGHATLYWYQQILGQGPKLLIQFQNNGVVDDSQLPKDRFSAERLKGVDSTLKIQPAKLEDSAVYLCASSLEGRETQYFGPGTRLLVL.

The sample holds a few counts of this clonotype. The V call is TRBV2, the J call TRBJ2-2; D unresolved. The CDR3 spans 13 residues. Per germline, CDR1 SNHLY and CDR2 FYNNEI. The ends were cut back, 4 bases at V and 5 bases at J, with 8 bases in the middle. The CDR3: CASSVGRTGELFF. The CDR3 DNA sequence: TGTGCCAGCAGTGTAGGGCGGACCGGGGAGCTGTTTTTT.

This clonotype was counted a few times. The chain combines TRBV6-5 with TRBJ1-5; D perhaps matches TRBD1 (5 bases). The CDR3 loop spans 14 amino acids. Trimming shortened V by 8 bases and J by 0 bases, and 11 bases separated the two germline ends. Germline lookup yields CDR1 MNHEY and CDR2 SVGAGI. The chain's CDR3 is CASGRQGSNQPQHF. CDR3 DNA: TGTGCCAGCGGAAGGCAGGGTAGCAATCAGCCCCAGCATTTT.

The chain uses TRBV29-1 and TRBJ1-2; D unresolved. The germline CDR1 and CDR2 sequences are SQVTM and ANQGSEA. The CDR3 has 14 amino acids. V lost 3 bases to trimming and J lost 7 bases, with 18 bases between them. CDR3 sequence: CSVEGPSKGSGYTF. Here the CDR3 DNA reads TGCAGCGTTGAGGGTCCCTCCAAGGGCTCTGGCTACACCTTC.

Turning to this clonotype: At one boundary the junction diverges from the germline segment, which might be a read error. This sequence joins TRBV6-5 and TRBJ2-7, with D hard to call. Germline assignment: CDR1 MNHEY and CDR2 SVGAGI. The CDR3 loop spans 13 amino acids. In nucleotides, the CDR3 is TGTGCCGGCAGTCGTGGATGGTTTTACGAGCAGTACTTC. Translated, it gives CAGSRGWFYEQYF.

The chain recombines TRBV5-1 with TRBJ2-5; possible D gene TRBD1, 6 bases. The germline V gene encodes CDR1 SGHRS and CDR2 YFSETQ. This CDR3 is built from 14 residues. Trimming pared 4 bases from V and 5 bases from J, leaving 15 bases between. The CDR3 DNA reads TGCGCCAGCAGCCCCCTCTGGGGGCTCGAGACCCAGTACTTC. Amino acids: CASSPLWGLETQYF.

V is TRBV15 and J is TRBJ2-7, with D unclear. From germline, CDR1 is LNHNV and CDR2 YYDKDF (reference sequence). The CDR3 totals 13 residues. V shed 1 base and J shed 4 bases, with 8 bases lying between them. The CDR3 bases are TGTGCCACCAGCAGAGTCAGGTTATACGAGCAGTACTTC. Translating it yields CATSRVRLYEQYF. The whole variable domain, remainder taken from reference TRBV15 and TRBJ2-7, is DAMVIQNPRYQVTQFGKPVTLSCSQTLNHNVMYWYQQKSSQAPKLLFHYYDKDFNNEADTPDNFQSRRPNTSFCFLDIRSPGLGDTAMYLCATSRVRLYEQYFGPGTRLTVT.

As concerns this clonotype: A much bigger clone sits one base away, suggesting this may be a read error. The CDR3: CAISESGYDEQFF. As DNA, the CDR3 is TGTGCCATCAGTGAGAGCGGTTACGATGAGCAGTTCTTC. V gene TRBV10-3 combines with J gene TRBJ2-1; D possibly corresponds to TRBD2 (5 bases). Trimming pared 2 bases from V and 8 bases from J, leaving 10 bases between. Germline CDR1 is ENHRY and CDR2 is SYGVKD. The CDR3 runs 13 residues.

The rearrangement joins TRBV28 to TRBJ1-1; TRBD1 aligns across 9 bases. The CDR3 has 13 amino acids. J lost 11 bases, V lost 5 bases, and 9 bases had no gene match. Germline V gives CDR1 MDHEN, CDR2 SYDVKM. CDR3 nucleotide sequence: TGTGCCAGCAGTACTAACAGGGGGCGGTGGGCTTTCTTT. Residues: CASSTNRGRWAFF. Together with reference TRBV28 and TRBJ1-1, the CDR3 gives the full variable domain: DVKVTQSSRYLVKRTGEKVFLECVQDMDHENMFWYRQDPGLGLRLIYFSYDVKMKEKGDIPEGYSVSREKKERFSLILESASTNQTSMYLCASSTNRGRWAFFGQGTRLTVV.

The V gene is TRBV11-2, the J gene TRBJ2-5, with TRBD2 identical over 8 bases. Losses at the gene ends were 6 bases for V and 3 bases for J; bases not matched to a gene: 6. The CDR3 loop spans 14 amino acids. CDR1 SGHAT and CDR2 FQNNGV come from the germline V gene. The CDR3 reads CASSSGTREETQYF. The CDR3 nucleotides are TGTGCCAGCAGTTCCGGGACTAGAGAAGAGACCCAGTACTTC.

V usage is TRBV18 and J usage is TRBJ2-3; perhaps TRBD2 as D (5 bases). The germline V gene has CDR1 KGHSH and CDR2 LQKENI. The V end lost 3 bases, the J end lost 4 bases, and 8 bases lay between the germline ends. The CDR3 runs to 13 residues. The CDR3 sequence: CASSPGGADTQYF. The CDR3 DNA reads TGTGCCAGCTCACCCGGAGGAGCAGATACGCAGTATTTT. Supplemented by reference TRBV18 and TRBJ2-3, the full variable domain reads NAGVMQNPRHLVRRRGQEARLRCSPMKGHSHVYWYRQLPEEGLKFMVYLQKENIIDESGMPKERFSAEFPKEGPSILRIQQVVRGDSAAYFCASSPGGADTQYFGPGTRLTVL.

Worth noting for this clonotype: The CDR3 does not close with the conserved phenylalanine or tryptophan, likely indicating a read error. The CDR3 nucleotides are TGTGCCAGCAAAGGGGTAGCGGGAGGGCTGTCTGAGCAGTTCATC. It specifies CASKGVAGGLSEQFI. The rearrangement joins TRBV6-1 to TRBJ2-1; 11 bases line up with TRBD2. The CDR3 covers 15 residues. The junction had 11 bases not matched to a gene; V was cut back by 7 bases and J by 9 bases. Germline CDR1 is MNHNS and CDR2 is SASEGT.

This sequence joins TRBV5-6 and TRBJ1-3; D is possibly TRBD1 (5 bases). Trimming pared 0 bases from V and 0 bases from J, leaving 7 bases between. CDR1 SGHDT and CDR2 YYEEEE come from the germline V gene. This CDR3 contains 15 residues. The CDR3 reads CASSLGQLSGNTIYF. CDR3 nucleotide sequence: TGTGCCAGCAGCTTGGGACAGCTCTCTGGAAACACCATATATTTT.

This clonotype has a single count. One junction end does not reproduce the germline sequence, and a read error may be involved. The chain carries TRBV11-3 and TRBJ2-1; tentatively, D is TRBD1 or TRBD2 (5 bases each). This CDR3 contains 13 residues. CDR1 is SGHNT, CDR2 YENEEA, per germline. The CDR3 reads CASSSTEGNELFF. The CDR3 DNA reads TGTGCCAGCAGCTCAACAGAGGGGAATGAGCTGTTCTTC.

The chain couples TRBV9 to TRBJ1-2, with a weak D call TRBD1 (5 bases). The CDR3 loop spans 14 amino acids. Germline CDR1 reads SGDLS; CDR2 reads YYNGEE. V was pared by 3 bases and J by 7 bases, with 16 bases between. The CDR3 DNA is TGTGCCAGCAGCGCGAACGGGGGTCAGGGTGGCTACACCTTC. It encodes CASSANGGQGGYTF.

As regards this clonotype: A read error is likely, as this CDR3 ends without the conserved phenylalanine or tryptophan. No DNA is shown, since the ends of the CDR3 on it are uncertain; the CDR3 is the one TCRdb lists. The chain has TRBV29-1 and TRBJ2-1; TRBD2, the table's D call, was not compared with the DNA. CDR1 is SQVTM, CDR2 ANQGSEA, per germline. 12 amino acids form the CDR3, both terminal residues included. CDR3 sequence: CRVGSGYNEQLS.

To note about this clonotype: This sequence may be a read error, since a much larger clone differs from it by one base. The CDR3 nucleotides are TGTGCCAGCATTGCTACAGGGGGCGCAAAAGGCAATCAGCCCCAGCATTTT. Amino acid sequence: CASIATGGAKGNQPQHF. V is TRBV12-3 or TRBV12-4 and J is TRBJ1-5; TRBD1 agrees at 9 bases. CDR3 size: 17 residues. Germline trimming cut 7 bases from V and 2 bases from J; bases unmatched to any gene: 12.